A selection of T cell receptor beta chains follows, all from one sample in a study of blood T cell repertoires in COVID-19. Produced via immunoSEQ multiplex PCR; TCRdb's table is partial and in-frame only. The sample shows under 85,000 clones, approximately 88% of them seen only once. The material sequenced was peripheral blood. These receptors all stem from an elderly woman with active or convalescent COVID-19. Each CDR3 is given with its conserved first and last residue. The order of the fields is CDR3 DNA, CDR3 protein, clone size, J gene, D gene, V gene. D genes are given only for firm matches. Clone size is given for some rows only: seen once, a few or many times, or a class if the clone is expanded.

TGTGCCAGCAGTTCCGGCGGGGGCAAACTATCAGATACGCAGTATTTT,CASSSGGGKLSDTQYF,-,TRBJ2-3,-,TRBV27
TGTGCCAGCACTCGACCGGGACAGGGTTGGGAAGCTTTCTTT,CASTRPGQGWEAFF,-,TRBJ1-1,TRBD1,TRBV28
TGTGCCAGCAGCCCTCCGGGACAGCATAATGAAAAACTGTTTTTT,CASSPPGQHNEKLFF,-,TRBJ1-4,TRBD1,TRBV3-1/TRBV3-2
TGTGCCAGCAGTCGCTCGACAGCCAACACTGAAGCTTTCTTT,CASSRSTANTEAFF,-,TRBJ1-1,-,TRBV6-5
TGTGCCAGCAGCTTAGACCACTTTTTTGGAGGCACCTTC,CASSLDHFFGGTF,-,TRBJ1-2,-,TRBV7-9
TGTGCCAGCAGCTCCCACAGCTCCTACGAGCAGTACTTC,CASSSHSSYEQYF,-,TRBJ2-7,-,TRBV11-3
TGTGCCAGCTCACCATGGCGTGGACTGTCGAACACTGAAGCTTTCTTT,CASSPWRGLSNTEAFF,-,TRBJ1-1,-,TRBV18
TGTGCCAGCAGCTGGGTGGAGGGTGCGGGCAAAAACATTCAGTACTTC,CASSWVEGAGKNIQYF,-,TRBJ2-4,-,TRBV5-5
TGTGCCTGGAGTGTAGAGGGGGTCACTGAAGCTTTCTTT,CAWSVEGVTEAFF,-,TRBJ1-1,-,TRBV30
TGTGCCTGGATACCCGGGCGGACACGGAACACTGAAGCTTTCTTT,CAWIPGRTRNTEAFF,-,TRBJ1-1,-,TRBV30
TGTGCCAGCAGTTTGTCCCGCGGGGACGAAAAACTGTTTTTT,CASSLSRGDEKLFF,once,TRBJ1-4,-,TRBV28
TGTGCCAGCAGCCCTAGAGTGGGACAGGGGGCTGAAGCTTTCTTT,CASSPRVGQGAEAFF,few,TRBJ1-1,TRBD1,TRBV7-2
TGTGCCGGCAGTGAAGCGCTTACGGCGGGGTCCTCCTACGAGCAGTACTTC,CAGSEALTAGSSYEQYF,-,TRBJ2-7,-,TRBV6-1
TGTGCCAGCAGCCAGCTAGTTGCTAGCACAGATACGCAGTATTTT,CASSQLVASTDTQYF,-,TRBJ2-3,-,TRBV14
TGTGCCAGCAGCTTAGAGAGGGTCGGTGAGCAGTTCTTC,CASSLERVGEQFF,once,TRBJ2-1,-,TRBV11-2
TGTGCCACCAGCAGAGTGCGGACAGCTTATGAAGCTTTCTTT,CATSRVRTAYEAFF,-,TRBJ1-1,-,TRBV15
TGTGCCAGCAGCTTAAGCGGGGGGTCTGGGGCCAACGTCCTGACTTTC,CASSLSGGSGANVLTF,-,TRBJ2-6,TRBD2,TRBV7-2
TGTGCCAGCAGCCGGGACAGAACGGCCCATACGCAGTATTTT,CASSRDRTAHTQYF,-,TRBJ2-3,TRBD1,TRBV7-2
TGTGCCAGCTCACAGGGACACGATGCCTACGAGCAGTACTTC,CASSQGHDAYEQYF,-,TRBJ2-7,-,TRBV18
TGTGCCAGCAGAGAGACAGGTGGAGGATCACCCCTCCACTTT,CASRETGGGSPLHF,-,TRBJ1-6,-,TRBV6-6
TGTGCCAGCAGCCACCCACAAGAGACCCAGTACTTC,CASSHPQETQYF,once,TRBJ2-5,-,TRBV4-2
TGTGCCATCAGTGAACGACCAGGCGAGACTGAAGCTTTCTTT,CAISERPGETEAFF,-,TRBJ1-1,-,TRBV10-3
TGTGCCAGCAGATGGGGGGGCGACAATCAGCCCCAGCATTTT,CASRWGGDNQPQHF,-,TRBJ1-5,-,TRBV6-5
TGTGCCAGCACCAGAAACACCGGGGAGCTGTTTTTT,CASTRNTGELFF,once,TRBJ2-2,-,TRBV2
TGTGCCAGCAGTTTATCGTCGGTAACTATAGCCAAAAACATTCAGTACTTC,CASSLSSVTIAKNIQYF,once,TRBJ2-4,-,TRBV27
TGTGCCAGCAGCTTTCAGGGGGAAGTACGTTCACCCCTCCACTTT,CASSFQGEVRSPLHF,-,TRBJ1-6,TRBD1,TRBV7-2
TGTGCCAGCAGCCAAGGGTTCAGTAGCACAGATACGCAGTATTTT,CASSQGFSSTDTQYF,-,TRBJ2-3,-,TRBV3-1/TRBV3-2
TGTGCCAGCAGTAGGACTAGCGGGGCCTACGAGCAGTACTTC,CASSRTSGAYEQYF,-,TRBJ2-7,TRBD2,TRBV6-2/TRBV6-3
TGTGCCAGCAGTTTAAAGGCAGGGGGCGCCGGGTTGAACACTGAAGCTTTCTTT,CASSLKAGGAGLNTEAFF,-,TRBJ1-1,TRBD1,TRBV28
TGCGCCAGCAGCCCCCAACAAGCGAGCTCCTACAATGAGCAGTTCTTC,CASSPQQASSYNEQFF,-,TRBJ2-1,-,TRBV5-1
TGTGCCTGGCTGCGGGATTACACCTACGAGCAGTACTTC,CAWLRDYTYEQYF,-,TRBJ2-7,-,TRBV5-4
TGTGCCAGCAGCCTCGGGGGAGCCGGGGCCAACGTCCTGACTTTC,CASSLGGAGANVLTF,-,TRBJ2-6,-,TRBV9
TGTGCCATCCACGGGGACAGAAATCAGCCCCAGCATTTT,CAIHGDRNQPQHF,-,TRBJ1-5,TRBD1,TRBV10-3
TGTGCCACCAGTGAGACCGGGACAGGGGGAGCCAAAAACATTCAGTACTTC,CATSETGTGGAKNIQYF,-,TRBJ2-4,TRBD1,TRBV24-1
TGTGCCAGCTCTTCTAGCGGCTCTGGGGCCAACGTCCTGACTTTC,CASSSSGSGANVLTF,-,TRBJ2-6,TRBD2,TRBV2
TGTGCCAGCAGCGAGCAGGGGCATGCCTATGGCTACACCTTC,CASSEQGHAYGYTF,-,TRBJ1-2,-,TRBV3-1/TRBV3-2
TGTGCCAGCAGCCTGGGGGACAGCCTCTGGGGGCAGCCCCAGCATTTT,CASSLGDSLWGQPQHF,few,TRBJ1-5,TRBD1,TRBV5-8
TGTGCCAGCAGCACGGGCACCGGGACAGGGTATTCCGAGGGCACTGAAGCTTTCTTT,CASSTGTGTGYSEGTEAFF,-,TRBJ1-1,TRBD1,TRBV6-2/TRBV6-3
TGTGCCAGCAGCGCCCGGTCCTACAATGAGCAGTTCTTC,CASSARSYNEQFF,-,TRBJ2-1,-,TRBV7-2
TGTGCCACCAGTGATTTAGGGACAGGGGCCGTGGAGACCCAGTACTTC,CATSDLGTGAVETQYF,-,TRBJ2-5,TRBD1,TRBV24-1
TGTGCCAGCAGCGCCCGTACAGGGTACTTCTATAATTCACCCCTCCACTTT,CASSARTGYFYNSPLHF,-,TRBJ1-6,-,TRBV9
TGTGCCACCAGTGATGGGGGGCAAGAGACCCAGTACTTC,CATSDGGQETQYF,-,TRBJ2-5,-,TRBV24-1
TGTGCCAGCAGCGTTAGACCACAGGGGGCTGGGACCCAGTACTTC,CASSVRPQGAGTQYF,-,TRBJ2-5,TRBD1,TRBV9
TGTGCCAGCAGCTTCGGTGTTGCCGAGCAGTACTTC,CASSFGVAEQYF,-,TRBJ2-7,-,TRBV7-9
TGCGCCAGCAGCCAAGATCGGAGACTAGCGGGAGGGTTTAGCGGGGAGCTGTTTTTT,CASSQDRRLAGGFSGELFF,-,TRBJ2-2,TRBD2,TRBV4-1
TGTGCCAGCAGTTCCCGGTGGGCTAGCGGGGGCCGTAACACCGGGGAGCTGTTTTTT,CASSSRWASGGRNTGELFF,-,TRBJ2-2,TRBD2,TRBV6-2/TRBV6-3
TGTGCCAGTAGTACGGGACAGGCATACACCGGGGAGCTGTTTTTT,CASSTGQAYTGELFF,-,TRBJ2-2,TRBD1,TRBV19
TGCGCCAGCAGCTGGTACCAACAGGGCCGAGGGGAAAAACTGTTTTTT,CASSWYQQGRGEKLFF,few,TRBJ1-4,-,TRBV5-1
TGTGCCAGTAGTATCTGGGGACAGGGTAAAGTAGAGACCCAGTACTTC,CASSIWGQGKVETQYF,-,TRBJ2-5,TRBD1,TRBV19